This TCR beta chain stems from a study of post-analysis software for immune sequencing data. At the level of the study: Clinical courses comprised relapsing-remitting, secondary progressive and progressive-relapsing multiple sclerosis. Study-wide findings and caveats: F measure showed strong co-clustering of same-batch samples. The study found significantly lower normalized Chao1 diversity in multiple sclerosis patients than in controls. Controls had lower frequencies than patients of five or six TRBV segments, which included TRBV5-6, TRBV5-1 and TRBV20-1.

Germline CDR1 is ENHRY and CDR2 is SYGVKD. V was clipped by 10 bases and J by 6 bases, with 18 bases between them. This CDR3 has 13 amino acids. The table lists this clonotype with a few counts. Its antigen is still unknown. Each TCR beta cDNA library carried unique molecular identifiers. Hundreds of thousands of cDNA molecules came from around 0.96 to 9.9 million T cells. Using its own MiXCR run on the PCR reads, TCRdb lists one record per CDR3 protein. The table shows roughly 800,000 distinct CDR3 sequences, with roughly half occurring only once. The chain uses TRBV10-3 and TRBJ1-2; D is perhaps TRBD1 (5 bases). The receptor was derived from a girl under 18 with multiple sclerosis. Sequences were obtained from blood. DNA of the CDR3: TGTGCCACGACGGAAAGACCAGGGAATGGCTACACCTTC. Translation gives CATTERPGNGYTF.